Listed here are 26 T cell receptor beta chains from one sample, sequenced in a study of T cells after yellow fever vaccination. In TCRdb, the 5' RACE reads were re-called with MiXCR into one record per CDR3 protein. The sample yields around 60,000 distinct CDR3 sequences, approximately 6% seen once. Sequenced material: PBMCs, either bulk or a sorted T-cell subset (CD4+, CD8+, memory, or dextramer-sorted; not recorded which), taken on the day of the yellow fever booster vaccination. The receptors originated from a man younger than 35 who received the YFV17D yellow fever vaccine.

This clonotype was counted a few times. The chain uses TRBV4-1 and TRBJ2-7; TRBD2 is a possible D gene (5 bases). The V gene lost 5 bases and the J gene lost 4 bases, with 15 bases spanning the gap. Germline V gives CDR1 MGHRA, CDR2 YSYEKL. The CDR3 sequence is 14 residues long. CDR3: CASSNGLQPYEQYF. CDR3 DNA sequence: TGCGCCAGCAGCAACGGACTCCAGCCGTACGAGCAGTACTTC.

At least ten counts were recorded for this clonotype. The CDR3 DNA reads as TGCAGTGCTAGAGATAGTAGCTACGAGCAGTACGTC. Translation gives CSARDSSYEQYV. The rearrangement links TRBV20-1 to TRBJ2-7; D is uncertain. Looked up from germline, CDR1 is DFQATT and CDR2 is SNEGSKA (reference sequence). The CDR3 is made up of 12 amino acids. V shed 0 bases and J shed 3 bases, with 6 bases lying between them.

Many counts were recorded for this clonotype. The V and J genes are TRBV4-1 and TRBJ2-1; no clear D gene. From germline, CDR1 is MGHRA and CDR2 YSYEKL. CDR3 length: 16 residues. V dropped 1 base and J dropped 4 bases, with 14 bases sitting between them. The CDR3 protein is CASSQVDPIAYNEQFF. CDR3 in DNA: TGCGCCAGCAGCCAAGTAGATCCGATAGCATACAATGAGCAGTTCTTC.

The rearrangement uses TRBV11-2 and TRBJ2-3; no clear D. Germline V gives CDR1 SGHAT, CDR2 FQNNGV. CDR3 size: 14 residues. Trimming took off 1 base at V and 2 bases at J, with 7 bases between the two ends. The CDR3 coding sequence is TGTGCCAGCAGCTTAGTCCCTCTCACAGATACGCAGTATTTT. This encodes CASSLVPLTDTQYF.

The genes are TRBV9 and TRBJ1-5, with 7 nucleotides matching TRBD1. Germline V gene data show CDR1 as SGDLS and CDR2 as YYNGEE. The V segment lost 3 bases and the J segment 4 bases; nucleotides outside the gene matches: 7. CDR3 length: 15 amino acids. CDR3 DNA sequence: TGTGCCAGCAGCGCGGCGGACAGGTCGAATCAGCCCCAGCATTTT. It translates to CASSAADRSNQPQHF. The full variable domain, in which reference TRBV9 and TRBJ1-5 provide the parts outside the CDR3, is DSGVTQTPKHLITATGQRVTLRCSPRSGDLSVYWYQQSLDQGLQFLIQYYNGEERAKGNILERFSAQQFPDLHSELNLSSLELGDSALYFCASSAADRSNQPQHFGDGTRLSIL.

In this sample, this clonotype turned up many times. This chain connects TRBV27 to TRBJ2-7; D not resolved. Germline CDR1 reads MNHEY; CDR2 reads SMNVEV (reference sequence). The germline V and J ends were trimmed by 5 bases and 0 bases, with 11 bases remaining between them. The CDR3 has 14 amino acids. Here the CDR3 reads CASSPRWGSYEQYV. The CDR3 DNA reads TGTGCCAGCAGTCCACGCTGGGGCTCCTACGAGCAGTACGTC.

The sample holds a few counts of this clonotype. The V call is TRBV13, the J call TRBJ1-4; D remains ambiguous. With 5 bases removed from V and 4 bases from J, the gap between germline ends came to 8 bases. The V gene's germline CDR1 is PRHDT and CDR2 FYEKMQ (reference sequence). The CDR3 is 13 amino acids. The CDR3 DNA is TGTGCCAGCAGCCCCGATAGTAATGAAAAACTGTTTTTT. Protein product: CASSPDSNEKLFF.

The table lists this clonotype with many counts. The chain links TRBV7-2 to TRBJ2-3; D is possibly TRBD2 (5 bases). Germline V gene data show CDR1 as SGHTA and CDR2 as FQGNSA. V lost 3 bases and J lost 1, with 14 bases in between. The CDR3 is 16 amino acids. CDR3 nucleotides: TGTGCCAGCAGCTTGACCTGGGAGTACGGCACAGATACGCAGTATTTT. It is translated as CASSLTWEYGTDTQYF.

Here the CDR3 DNA reads TGTGCCAGCAGCTTAAAAGGGCGGGGGGTACGTCCGAACACCGGGGAGCTGTTTTTT. Translation gives CASSLKGRGVRPNTGELFF. The rearrangement uses TRBV7-8 and TRBJ2-2, with TRBD2 identical over 8 bases. After removal of 2 bases from V and 0 bases from J, the junction contained 11 bases not matched to a gene. The CDR3 totals 19 residues. Germline values: CDR1 SGHVS, CDR2 FQNEAQ.

In this sample, this clonotype turned up a few times. The J gene is TRBJ2-3, the V gene TRBV7-3; 7 bases map to TRBD2. Germline assignment: CDR1 SGHTA and CDR2 FQGTGA. The CDR3 runs to 14 residues. Trimming took 4 bases from V and 3 from J; bases not matched to a gene: 4. The CDR3 region has the DNA TGTGCCAGCAGCTCGGGCGGGGGTACAGATACGCAGTATTTT. This gives the protein CASSSGGGTDTQYF. The whole variable domain, remainder taken from reference TRBV7-3 and TRBJ2-3, is GAGVSQTPSNKVTEKGKYVELRCDPISGHTALYWYRQSLGQGPEFLIYFQGTGAADDSGLPNDRFFAVRPEGSVSTLKIQRTERGDSAVYLCASSSGGGTDTQYFGPGTRLTVL.

V and J are TRBV7-3 and TRBJ1-4; D unclear. V lost 5 bases and J lost 7, with 14 bases in between. CDR1 SGHTA and CDR2 FQGTGA come from the germline V gene. The CDR3 is 14 residues long. Here the CDR3 DNA reads TGTGCCAGCAGCCCAACCAGGTTGGGTGAAAAACTGTTTTTT. This translates into CASSPTRLGEKLFF.

This clonotype has at least ten counts. The chain joins TRBV5-1 to TRBJ1-2; TRBD1 agrees at 7 bases. The length of the CDR3 is 14 residues. Losses at the gene ends were 0 bases for V and 1 base for J; bases not matched to a gene: 0. Germline V gene lookup returns CDR1 SGHRS and CDR2 YFSETQ. The CDR3 DNA sequence: TGCGCCAGCAGCTTGGGACAGGGTAACTATGGCTACACCTTC. Translated, it gives CASSLGQGNYGYTF.

This clonotype was seen ten or more times. The CDR3 bases are TGTGCCAGCAGCTTACTTAGCGGGGGCCCTGGGACAGATACGCAGTATTTT. This sequence encodes CASSLLSGGPGTDTQYF. The V and J genes are TRBV7-9 and TRBJ2-3; 9 bases fit TRBD2. With V trimmed by 2 bases and J by 3 bases, 9 bases remained unmatched. Germline CDR1 and CDR2: SEHNR and FQNEAQ (reference sequence). The CDR3 sequence is 17 residues long.

A few counts support this clonotype. The chain recombines TRBV9 with TRBJ2-1; maybe TRBD2 (6 bases). Germline CDR1 SGDLS, CDR2 YYNGEE. The CDR3 totals 13 residues. V dropped 2 bases and J dropped 7 bases, with 10 bases sitting between them. The CDR3 loop is CASSVGTGNEQFF. CDR3 bases: TGTGCCAGCAGCGTCGGGACTGGAAATGAGCAGTTCTTC.

This clonotype was found many times. The chain links TRBV6-5 to TRBJ1-5; D is uncertain. The length of the CDR3 is 14 residues. From germline, CDR1 is MNHEY and CDR2 SVGAGI. Trimming took 2 bases from V and 7 from J, leaving 12 bases between them. As DNA, the CDR3 is TGTGCCAGCAGTTACGCTCAGGAGGCCCAGCCCCAGCATTTT. This gives the protein CASSYAQEAQPQHF.

This clonotype was observed many times. The genes are TRBV9 and TRBJ2-5; D unclear. The V end lost 3 bases, the J end lost 5 bases, and 8 bases lay between the germline ends. CDR3 length: 12 amino acids. Germline CDR1 reads SGDLS; CDR2 reads YYNGEE. As DNA, the CDR3 is TGTGCCAGCAGCGCCGACGGGGAGACCCAGTACTTC. It translates to CASSADGETQYF.

This chain connects TRBV5-1 to TRBJ1-2; D is undetermined. This CDR3 is built from 12 residues. Looked up from germline, CDR1 is SGHRS and CDR2 is YFSETQ. V shed 7 bases and J shed 5 bases, with 12 bases lying between them. The CDR3 loop is CASSGLEYGYTF. The DNA for the CDR3 is TGCGCCAGCTCCGGTTTAGAGTATGGCTACACCTTC.

This clonotype occurred many times. The chain links TRBV7-9 to TRBJ2-1; 8 bases agree with TRBD1. The ends lost 5 bases at V and 2 bases at J; junction bases unmatched: 8. Germline V gene data show CDR1 as SEHNR and CDR2 as FQNEAQ (reference sequence). The CDR3 loop spans 16 amino acids. Written as DNA, the CDR3 is TGTGCCAGCAGCCCCAGGGGGCTCCTTGCCTACAATGAGCAGTTCTTC. Protein sequence: CASSPRGLLAYNEQFF.

This clonotype has more than one count but fewer than ten. J is TRBJ2-7 and V is TRBV5-6, with D unclear. The CDR3 sequence is 13 residues long. Germline V gives CDR1 SGHDT, CDR2 YYEEEE. Deletions cut 0 bases from V and 3 bases from J, with 7 bases between. The CDR3 nucleotides are TGTGCCAGCAGCTTGGGGTGGAGCTACGAGCAGTACGTC. Residues: CASSLGWSYEQYV.

Only a few counts were recorded for this clonotype. CDR3: CASSLGANTEAFF. The DNA of the CDR3 is TGTGCCAGCAGTTTAGGAGCTAACACTGAAGCTTTCTTT. The V gene is TRBV28, the J gene TRBJ1-1; D not certain. The germline CDR1 and CDR2 sequences are MDHEN and SYDVKM. Trimming removed 2 bases at V and 2 bases at J, with 6 bases between. The CDR3 contains 13 residues.

The J gene is TRBJ2-2, the V gene TRBV9; 7 nucleotides match TRBD1. Losses at the gene ends were 3 bases for V and 5 bases for J; bases not matched to a gene: 7. CDR1 is SGDLS and CDR2 is YYNGEE in the germline V gene. This CDR3 is built from 15 residues. CDR3 region: CASSATGILTGELFF. Written as DNA, the CDR3 is TGTGCCAGCAGCGCGACAGGGATTCTAACCGGGGAGCTGTTTTTT.

In this sample, this clonotype turned up a few times. V usage is TRBV6-2 or TRBV6-3 and J usage is TRBJ2-6; D not resolved. Germline CDR1 is MNHEY and CDR2 is SVGEGT. V was trimmed by 7 bases and J by 2 bases, leaving 6 bases between them. This CDR3 spans 13 amino acids. The CDR3 sequence: CASTIAGANVLTF. CDR3 DNA sequence: TGTGCCAGCACCATAGCTGGGGCCAACGTCCTGACTTTC.

This clonotype appeared many times. The chain couples TRBV27 to TRBJ2-2, with D possibly being TRBD1 (5 bases). The CDR3 covers 13 residues. Germline V lookup: CDR1 MNHEY, CDR2 SMNVEV (reference sequence). V was pared by 3 bases and J by 5 bases, with 7 bases between. The CDR3 protein is CASSFGATGELFF. In DNA, the CDR3 is TGTGCCAGCAGTTTTGGGGCGACCGGGGAGCTGTTTTTT.

In this sample, this clonotype turned up many times. This sequence joins TRBV6-2 or TRBV6-3 and TRBJ2-2, with TRBD2 identical over 12 bases. CDR1 and CDR2 (germline): MNHEY, SVGEGT. The CDR3 consists of 17 residues. The V gene end was trimmed by 6 bases and the J gene end by 0 bases; junction bases not matched to a gene: 5. CDR3 sequence: CASRSLAGGTNTGELFF. DNA of the CDR3: TGTGCCAGCAGGTCACTAGCGGGGGGTACGAACACCGGGGAGCTGTTTTTT.

This clonotype has ten or more counts. V is TRBV12-3 or TRBV12-4 and J is TRBJ2-5, with D unresolved. The CDR3 length is 14 residues. The V end was cut by 6 bases, the J end by 7 bases, with 18 bases between. This CDR3 is CASSLPPSTVTQYF. The CDR3 bases are TGTGCCAGCAGCCTCCCCCCAAGCACAGTGACCCAGTACTTC.

This clonotype appeared many times. V gene TRBV5-1 combines with J gene TRBJ2-5; D is undetermined. The V end was cut by 6 bases, the J end by 4 bases, with 13 bases between. CDR3 length: 13 amino acids. Germline lookup yields CDR1 SGHRS and CDR2 YFSETQ. The CDR3 DNA follows: TGCGCCAGCACAGGAAGTACTTCAGAGACCCAGTACTTC. Its protein product is CASTGSTSETQYF.